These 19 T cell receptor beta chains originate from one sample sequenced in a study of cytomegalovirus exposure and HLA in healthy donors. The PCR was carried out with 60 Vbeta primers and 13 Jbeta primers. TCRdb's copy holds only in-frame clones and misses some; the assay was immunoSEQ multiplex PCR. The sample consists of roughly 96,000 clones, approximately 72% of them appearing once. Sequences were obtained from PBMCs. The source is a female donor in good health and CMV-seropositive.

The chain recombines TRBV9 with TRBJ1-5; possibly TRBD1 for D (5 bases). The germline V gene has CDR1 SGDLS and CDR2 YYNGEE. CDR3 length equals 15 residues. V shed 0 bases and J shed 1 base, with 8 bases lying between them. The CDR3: CASSVGGVSNQPQHF. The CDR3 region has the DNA TGTGCCAGCAGCGTAGGGGGCGTAAGCAATCAGCCCCAGCATTTT.

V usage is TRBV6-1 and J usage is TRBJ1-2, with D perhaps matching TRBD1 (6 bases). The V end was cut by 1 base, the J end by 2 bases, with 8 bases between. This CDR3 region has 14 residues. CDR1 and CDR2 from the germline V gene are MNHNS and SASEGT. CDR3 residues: CASSEDRVNYGYTF. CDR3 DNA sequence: TGTGCCAGCAGTGAAGACAGGGTCAACTATGGCTACACCTTC.

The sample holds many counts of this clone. CDR3 sequence reads: CASSQGDSNQPQHF. CDR3 nucleotides: TGTGCCAGCAGTCAAGGGGATAGCAATCAGCCCCAGCATTTT. The chain has TRBV7-2 and TRBJ1-5, with D possibly TRBD1 on 5 matching bases. Germline V gene data show CDR1 as SGHTA and CDR2 as FQGNSA. This CDR3 contains 14 residues. V dropped 6 bases and J dropped 0 bases, with 9 bases sitting between them.

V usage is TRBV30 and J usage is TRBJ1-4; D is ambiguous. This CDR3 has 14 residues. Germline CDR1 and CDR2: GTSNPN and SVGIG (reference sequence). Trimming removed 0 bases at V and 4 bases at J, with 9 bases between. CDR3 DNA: TGTGCCTGGAGTGTACCGGGGATTAATGAAAAACTGTTTTTT. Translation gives CAWSVPGINEKLFF.

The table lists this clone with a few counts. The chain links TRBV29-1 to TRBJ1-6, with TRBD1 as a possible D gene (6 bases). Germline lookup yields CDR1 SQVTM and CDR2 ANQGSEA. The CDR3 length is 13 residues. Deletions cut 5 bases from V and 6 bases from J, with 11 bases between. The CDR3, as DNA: TGCAGCGTTTTGGACAGCTTTAATTCACCCCTCCACTTT. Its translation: CSVLDSFNSPLHF.

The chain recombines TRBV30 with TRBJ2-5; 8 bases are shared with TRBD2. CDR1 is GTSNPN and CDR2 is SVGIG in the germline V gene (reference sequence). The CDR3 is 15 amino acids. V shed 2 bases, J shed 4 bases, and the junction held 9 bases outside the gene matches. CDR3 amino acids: CAWSRFSGVGETQYF. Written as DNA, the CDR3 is TGTGCCTGGAGTCGTTTTAGCGGGGTAGGAGAGACCCAGTACTTC.

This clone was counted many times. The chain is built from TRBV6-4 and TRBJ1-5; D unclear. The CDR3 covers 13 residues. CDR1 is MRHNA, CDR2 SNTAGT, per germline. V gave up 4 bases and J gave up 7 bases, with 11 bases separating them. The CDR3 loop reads CASSVDGEQPQHF. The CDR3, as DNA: TGTGCCAGCAGTGTAGATGGAGAACAGCCCCAGCATTTT.

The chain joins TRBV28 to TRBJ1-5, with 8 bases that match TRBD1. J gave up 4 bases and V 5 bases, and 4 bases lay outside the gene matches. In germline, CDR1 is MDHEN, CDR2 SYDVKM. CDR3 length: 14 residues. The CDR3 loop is CASSTQGGNQPQHF. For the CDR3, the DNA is TGTGCCAGCAGTACACAGGGGGGGAATCAGCCCCAGCATTTT.

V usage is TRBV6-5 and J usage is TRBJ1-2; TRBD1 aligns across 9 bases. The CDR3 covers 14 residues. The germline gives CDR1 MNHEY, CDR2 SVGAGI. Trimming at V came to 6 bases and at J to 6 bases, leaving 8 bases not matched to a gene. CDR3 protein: CASSRTTGGNGYTF. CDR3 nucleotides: TGTGCCAGCAGCCGAACGACAGGGGGGAATGGCTACACCTTC.

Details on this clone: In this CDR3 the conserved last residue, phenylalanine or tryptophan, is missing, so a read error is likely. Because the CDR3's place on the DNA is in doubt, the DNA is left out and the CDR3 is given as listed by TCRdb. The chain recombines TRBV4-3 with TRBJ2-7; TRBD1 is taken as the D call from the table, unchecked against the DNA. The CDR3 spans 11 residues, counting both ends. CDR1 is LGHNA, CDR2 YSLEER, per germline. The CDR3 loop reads CASEPLTGSGD.

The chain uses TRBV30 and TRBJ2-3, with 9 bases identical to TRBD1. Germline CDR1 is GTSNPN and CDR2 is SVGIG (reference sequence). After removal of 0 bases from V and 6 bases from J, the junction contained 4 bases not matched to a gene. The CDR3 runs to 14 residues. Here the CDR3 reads CAWSVQGAEDTQYF. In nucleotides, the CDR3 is TGTGCCTGGAGTGTACAGGGGGCGGAGGATACGCAGTATTTT.

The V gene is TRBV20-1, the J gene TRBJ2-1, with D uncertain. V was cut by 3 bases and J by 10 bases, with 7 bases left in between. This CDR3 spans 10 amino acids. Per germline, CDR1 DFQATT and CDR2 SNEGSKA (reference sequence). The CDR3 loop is CSASNAEQFF. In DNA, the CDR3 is TGCAGTGCTAGCAATGCGGAGCAGTTCTTC.

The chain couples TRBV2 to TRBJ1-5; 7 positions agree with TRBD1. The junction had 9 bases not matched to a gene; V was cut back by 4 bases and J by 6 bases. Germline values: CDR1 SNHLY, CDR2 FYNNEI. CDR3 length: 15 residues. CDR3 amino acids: CASSAQTGFTQPQHF. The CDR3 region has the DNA TGTGCCAGCAGTGCCCAGACAGGGTTTACTCAGCCCCAGCATTTT.

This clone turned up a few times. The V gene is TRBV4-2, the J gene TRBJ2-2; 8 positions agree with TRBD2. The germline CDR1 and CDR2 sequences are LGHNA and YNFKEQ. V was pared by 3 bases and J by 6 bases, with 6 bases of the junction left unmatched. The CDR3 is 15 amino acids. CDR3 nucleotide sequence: TGTGCCAGCAGCCAGAGCGGGAGCCCCCCCGGGGAGCTGTTTTTT. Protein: CASSQSGSPPGELFF.

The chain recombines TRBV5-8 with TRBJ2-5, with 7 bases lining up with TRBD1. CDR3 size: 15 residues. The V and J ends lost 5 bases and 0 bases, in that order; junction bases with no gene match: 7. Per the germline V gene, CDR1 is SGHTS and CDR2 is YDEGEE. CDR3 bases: TGTGCCAGCAGTTCCGGGACAGCGTACCAAGAGACCCAGTACTTC. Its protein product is CASSSGTAYQETQYF. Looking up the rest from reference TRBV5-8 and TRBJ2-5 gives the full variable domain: EAGVTQSPTHLIKTRGQQATLRCSPISGHTSVYWYQQALGLGLQFLLWYDEGEERNRGNFPPRFSGRQFPNYSSELNVNALELEDSALYLCASSSGTAYQETQYFGPGTRLLVL.

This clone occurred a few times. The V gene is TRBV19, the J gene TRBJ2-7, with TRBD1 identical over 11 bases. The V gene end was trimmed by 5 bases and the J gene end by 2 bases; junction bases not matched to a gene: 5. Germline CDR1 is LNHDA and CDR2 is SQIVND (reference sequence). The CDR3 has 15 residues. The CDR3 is CASSQDRGLTYEQYF. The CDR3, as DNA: TGTGCCAGTAGTCAGGACAGGGGGCTAACCTACGAGCAGTACTTC.

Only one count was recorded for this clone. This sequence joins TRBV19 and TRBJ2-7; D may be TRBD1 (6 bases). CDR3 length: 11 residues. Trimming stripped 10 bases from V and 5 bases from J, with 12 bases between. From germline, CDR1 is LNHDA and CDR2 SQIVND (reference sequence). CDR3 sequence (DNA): TGTGCCACCACAACAGGGCACGAGCAGTACTTC. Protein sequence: CATTTGHEQYF. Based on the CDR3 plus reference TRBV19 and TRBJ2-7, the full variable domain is DGGITQSPKYLFRKEGQNVTLSCEQNLNHDAMYWYRQDPGQGLRLIYYSQIVNDFQKGDIAEGYSVSREKKESFPLTVTSAQKNPTAFYLCATTTGHEQYFGPGTRLTVT.

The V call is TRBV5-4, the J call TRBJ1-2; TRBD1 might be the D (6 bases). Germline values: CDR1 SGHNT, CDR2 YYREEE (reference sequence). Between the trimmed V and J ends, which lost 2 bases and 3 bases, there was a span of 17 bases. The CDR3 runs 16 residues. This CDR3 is CASSFKMGAPDYGYTF. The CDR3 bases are TGTGCCAGCAGCTTCAAAATGGGGGCGCCGGACTATGGCTACACCTTC.

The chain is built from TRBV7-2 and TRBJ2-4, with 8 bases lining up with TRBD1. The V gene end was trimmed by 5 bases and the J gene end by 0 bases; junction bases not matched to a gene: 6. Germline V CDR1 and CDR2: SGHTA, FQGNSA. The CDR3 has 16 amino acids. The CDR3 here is CASSSRTGLAKNIQYF. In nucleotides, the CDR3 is TGTGCCAGCAGCAGCCGGACAGGGCTAGCCAAAAACATTCAGTACTTC.